The 4 T cell receptor beta chains below come from one sample, sequenced in a study of T cell responses to AZD1222 COVID-19 vaccine. Assay used: immunoSEQ multiplex PCR; TCRdb lists only in-frame clones, some missing. The table has 100,000 to 150,000 clones, roughly 91% seen once. The sample in question was peripheral blood, obtained on day 0 of MenACWY control vaccination. These receptors were obtained from an adult in good health.

This clone has more than one count but fewer than ten. The chain couples TRBV24-1 to TRBJ2-1; 8 nucleotides line up with TRBD1. Looked up from germline, CDR1 is KGHDR and CDR2 is SFDVKD. The CDR3 totals 16 residues. J was trimmed by 8 bases and V by 3 bases; bases with no gene match: 11. The chain's CDR3 is CATSDTRTGITYEQFF. The CDR3 DNA is TGTGCCACCAGTGATACCCGGACAGGGATTACATATGAGCAGTTCTTC.

The chain is built from TRBV10-1 and TRBJ2-1; 12 bases are a match to TRBD2. Germline V gives CDR1 WNHNN, CDR2 SYGVQD (reference sequence). The CDR3 is 16 amino acids. Trimming cost V 2 bases and J 9 bases; bases outside gene matches: 8. The DNA for the CDR3 is TGCGCCAGCAGTGAGAAAGGGACTAGCGGGTCATTTGAGCAGTTCTTC. This translates into CASSEKGTSGSFEQFF.

The J gene is TRBJ1-2, the V gene TRBV21-1. TRBV21-1 is deemed a pseudogene. The CDR3 length is 11 residues. CDR3 DNA: TGTGCCGGGGAGGGTCCCTGGGGCTACACCTTC. Amino acids: CAGEGPWGYTF.

The rearrangement uses TRBV6-6 and TRBJ1-1, with D unclear. V lost 3 bases to trimming and J lost 4 bases, with 18 bases between them. The length of the CDR3 is 16 residues. CDR1 MNHNY and CDR2 SVGAGI come from the germline V gene (reference sequence). CDR3 protein: CASSYLIGGRGTEAFF. The CDR3 coding sequence is TGTGCCAGCAGTTATCTTATAGGTGGACGTGGCACTGAAGCTTTCTTT.